The 31 T cell receptor beta chains below all came from one sample that was sequenced in a study of blood T cell repertoires in COVID-19. Sequencing used immunoSEQ multiplex PCR; TCRdb keeps in-frame clones, though not all of them. The top ten clones hold about 2% of a sample with roughly 410,000 clones, approximately 89% of them seen once. The specimen sequenced was peripheral blood. These receptors all stem from a woman aged 60-70 years with COVID-19, enrolled during active disease.

CDR3 sequence (DNA): TGCGCCAGCAGTCAAATGACAGGAGGCAATCAGCCCCAGCATTTT. Translation gives CASSQMTGGNQPQHF. This chain links TRBV10-2 with TRBJ1-5; tentative D call: TRBD1 (6 bases). The CDR3 sequence is 15 residues long. Germline V gene data show CDR1 as WSHSY and CDR2 as SAAADI. The V end was cut by 5 bases, the J end by 2 bases, with 13 bases between.

The J gene is TRBJ1-2, the V gene TRBV2; 9 nucleotides match TRBD1. From germline, CDR1 is SNHLY and CDR2 FYNNEI. The V and J ends lost 5 bases and 3 bases, in that order; junction bases with no gene match: 10. The CDR3 totals 16 residues. CDR3 region: CASSQQGATPDYGYTF. The CDR3 nucleotides read TGTGCCAGCAGTCAACAGGGGGCCACACCAGACTATGGCTACACCTTC.

This clone was recorded once. The chain links TRBV2 to TRBJ1-2, with TRBD1 identical over 7 bases. Germline trimming cut 5 bases from V and 8 bases from J; bases unmatched to any gene: 17. Germline CDR1 and CDR2: SNHLY and FYNNEI. CDR3 size: 16 residues. The CDR3 nucleotides are TGTGCCAGCAGTCCACGACAGGGAAGGTTTCCGTTCGGCTACACCTTC. It codes for CASSPRQGRFPFGYTF.

J is TRBJ2-6 and V is TRBV18; TRBD2 matches 7 bases. CDR3 length: 15 amino acids. J gave up 2 bases and V 8 bases, and 6 bases lay outside the gene matches. Germline V lookup: CDR1 KGHSH, CDR2 LQKENI. The CDR3 nucleotides are TGTGCCAGCCCCTCACGGGGGGCTGGGGCCAACGTCCTGACTTTC. This encodes CASPSRGAGANVLTF.

The chain carries TRBV7-2 and TRBJ2-2, with 7 positions matching TRBD1. This CDR3 has 15 residues. CDR1 and CDR2 (germline): SGHTA, FQGNSA. The ends lost 1 base at V and 6 bases at J; junction bases unmatched: 5. The CDR3 region is CASSLEGAVAGELFF. In DNA form, the CDR3 reads TGTGCCAGCAGCTTAGAGGGGGCTGTGGCCGGGGAGCTGTTTTTT.

The chain employs TRBV7-3 and TRBJ1-1; D is ambiguous. Between the trimmed V and J ends, which lost 1 base and 0 bases, there was a span of 9 bases. CDR1 SGHTA and CDR2 FQGTGA come from the germline V gene. The length of the CDR3 is 15 residues. The CDR3 loop is CASSLIAQMNTEAFF. For the CDR3, the DNA is TGTGCCAGCAGCTTAATTGCACAGATGAACACTGAAGCTTTCTTT.

This clone has just one count. V and J are TRBV18 and TRBJ1-4, with D hard to call. Trimming removed 2 bases at V and 7 bases at J, with 11 bases between. The CDR3 is 14 residues long. CDR1 KGHSH and CDR2 LQKENI come from the germline V gene. CDR3 in amino acids: CASSPAVSGEKLFF. For the CDR3, the DNA is TGTGCCAGCTCACCAGCCGTGTCGGGTGAAAAACTGTTTTTT.

This sequence joins TRBV5-1 and TRBJ2-5; TRBD2 matches 8 bases. J lost 2 bases, V lost 4 bases, and 10 bases had no gene match. Germline-derived CDR1 and CDR2 are SGHRS and YFSETQ. This CDR3 is 16 amino acids long. The CDR3 protein is CASSPSAGGSQETQYF. The CDR3 DNA sequence: TGCGCCAGCAGCCCTTCTGCGGGGGGCTCACAAGAGACCCAGTACTTC. Complete variable domain (other parts from reference TRBV5-1 and TRBJ2-5): KAGVTQTPRYLIKTRGQQVTLSCSPISGHRSVSWYQQTPGQGLQFLFEYFSETQRNKGNFPGRFSGRQFSNSRSEMNVSTLELGDSALYLCASSPSAGGSQETQYFGPGTRLLVL.

This clone was seen a single time. The chain combines TRBV6-5 with TRBJ1-2, with D perhaps matching TRBD1 (5 bases). CDR1 MNHEY and CDR2 SVGAGI come from the germline V gene. The ends were cut back, 2 bases at V and 6 bases at J, with 7 bases in the middle. This CDR3 region has 12 residues. The CDR3 DNA is TGTGCCAGCAGTTACGAAGGGGATGGCTACACCTTC. Translated, it gives CASSYEGDGYTF.

The rearrangement joins TRBV7-2 to TRBJ2-3; 7 nucleotides match TRBD2. After removal of 6 bases from V and 0 bases from J, the junction contained 3 bases not matched to a gene. The length of the CDR3 is 14 residues. CDR1 and CDR2 (germline): SGHTA, FQGNSA. The CDR3 spells CASRRDYSTDTQYF. CDR3 coding DNA: TGTGCCAGCAGGCGGGACTATAGCACAGATACGCAGTATTTT.

This clone was recorded many times. CDR3 region: CASRASGTFEKLFF. CDR3 DNA: TGTGCCAGCAGAGCCTCCGGGACATTTGAAAAACTGTTTTTT. The V and J genes are TRBV28 and TRBJ1-4; D is perhaps TRBD1 (6 bases). The CDR3 is 14 amino acids. Deletions cut 6 bases from V and 7 bases from J, with 15 bases between. CDR1 and CDR2 from the germline V gene are MDHEN and SYDVKM.

This clone was seen a handful of times. The chain links TRBV30 to TRBJ2-3; D possibly corresponds to TRBD2 (7 bases). CDR3 size: 14 residues. Germline V lookup: CDR1 GTSNPN, CDR2 SVGIG (reference sequence). With 0 bases removed from V and 4 bases from J, the gap between germline ends came to 11 bases. The CDR3 is CAWSVLGGADTQYF. For the CDR3, the DNA is TGTGCCTGGAGTGTGCTAGGGGGGGCAGATACGCAGTATTTT.

The J gene is TRBJ2-1, the V gene TRBV12-3 or TRBV12-4; D is ambiguous. The CDR3 runs 11 residues. With 5 bases removed from V and 8 bases from J, the gap between germline ends came to 7 bases. The CDR3 spells CASSRVDEQFF. The CDR3 DNA follows: TGTGCCAGCAGTCGGGTAGATGAGCAGTTCTTC.

V gene TRBV5-1 combines with J gene TRBJ2-4; 8 nucleotides line up with TRBD1. CDR1 and CDR2 (germline): SGHRS, YFSETQ. The CDR3 is made up of 16 amino acids. Germline trimming cut 0 bases from V and 6 bases from J; bases unmatched to any gene: 8. DNA for the CDR3: TGCGCCAGCAGCTTGGGGGACAGGTCCGATGGAAACATTCAGTACTTC. This translates into CASSLGDRSDGNIQYF.

The J gene is TRBJ1-2, the V gene TRBV6-5, with 7 positions matching TRBD1. V lost 4 bases, J lost 1 base, and 3 bases stayed unmatched. CDR3 length: 14 amino acids. Germline CDR1 MNHEY, CDR2 SVGAGI. CDR3 sequence reads: CASSSGQLNYGYTF. For the CDR3, the DNA is TGTGCCAGCAGTTCGGGACAGCTTAACTATGGCTACACCTTC.

CDR3 in amino acids: CSAGTIANYGYTF. The CDR3 DNA is TGCAGCGCCGGGACAATAGCTAACTATGGCTACACCTTC. The rearrangement links TRBV29-1 to TRBJ1-2, with D perhaps matching TRBD1 (6 bases). CDR1 and CDR2 (germline): SQVTM, ANQGSEA. The CDR3 covers 13 residues. Deletions cut 7 bases from V and 0 bases from J, with 12 bases between.

The chain recombines TRBV7-2 with TRBJ1-4; 9 bases align to TRBD1. With V trimmed by 3 bases and J by 3 bases, 2 bases remained unmatched. CDR1 SGHTA and CDR2 FQGNSA come from the germline V gene. CDR3 size: 15 residues. CDR3 protein: CASSLDRGPNEKLFF. The CDR3 DNA reads TGTGCCAGCAGCTTGGACAGGGGACCTAATGAAAAACTGTTTTTT.

The J gene is TRBJ1-2, the V gene TRBV19; a weak D match, TRBD1 (5 bases). V was trimmed by 4 bases and J by 4 bases, leaving 10 bases between them. Germline V gene data show CDR1 as LNHDA and CDR2 as SQIVND (reference sequence). There are 13 residues in the CDR3. CDR3 nucleotide sequence: TGTGCCAGTAGTAGCCGGGGGGGCTATGGCTACACCTTC. It specifies CASSSRGGYGYTF.

The sample holds a few counts of this clone. The chain is built from TRBV5-6 and TRBJ1-4; tentatively, D is TRBD1 (5 bases). From germline, CDR1 is SGHDT and CDR2 YYEEEE. CDR3 length equals 14 residues. V was shortened by 4 bases and J by 7 bases, with 14 bases between the two germline ends. Here the CDR3 reads CASSTTAKREKLFF. Here the CDR3 DNA reads TGTGCCAGCAGCACGACAGCTAAACGTGAAAAACTGTTTTTT. Combining the CDR3 with reference TRBV5-6 and TRBJ1-4 gives the whole variable domain DAGVTQSPTHLIKTRGQQVTLRCSPKSGHDTVSWYQQALGQGPQFIFQYYEEEERQRGNFPDRFSGHQFPNYSSELNVNALLLGDSALYLCASSTTAKREKLFFGSGTQLSVL.

The chain combines TRBV19 with TRBJ1-2; D might be TRBD1 (6 bases). Trimming shortened V by 5 bases and J by 0 bases, and 13 bases separated the two germline ends. This CDR3 spans 15 amino acids. Germline CDR1 is LNHDA and CDR2 is SQIVND (reference sequence). CDR3 region: CASSVSGTTNYGYTF. The CDR3 nucleotides read TGTGCCAGTAGTGTATCCGGGACAACTAACTATGGCTACACCTTC.

This sequence joins TRBV3-1 (or the pseudogene TRBV3-2) and TRBJ1-6, with D perhaps matching TRBD1 (6 bases). The germline V and J ends were trimmed by 3 bases and 9 bases, with 15 bases remaining between them. There are 15 residues in the CDR3. Germline-derived CDR1 and CDR2 are LGHDT and YNNKEL (reference sequence). The CDR3 bases are TGTGCCAGCAGCCAGGACAGCCGGGCTGCTTCACCCCTCCACTTT. Encoded protein: CASSQDSRAASPLHF.

This clone was recorded once. The rearrangement joins TRBV3-1 (or the pseudogene TRBV3-2) to TRBJ1-3, with TRBD1 matching 12 bases. CDR3 length: 19 residues. V dropped 3 bases and J dropped 3; count of bases not matched to a gene: 12. Germline V gene lookup returns CDR1 LGHDT and CDR2 YNNKEL (reference sequence). In DNA form, the CDR3 reads TGTGCCAGCAGCCAGCTAAGCCTGGGACAGGGGGCTTATGGAAACACCATATATTTT. Encoded protein: CASSQLSLGQGAYGNTIYF.

The count of this clone is one. The chain links TRBV5-1 to TRBJ1-4; D might be TRBD1 (5 bases). V was trimmed by 4 bases and J by 0 bases, leaving 10 bases between them. Germline CDR1 is SGHRS and CDR2 is YFSETQ. The CDR3 contains 15 residues. This chain's CDR3 is CASSVGAATNEKLFF. CDR3 sequence (DNA): TGCGCCAGCAGCGTTGGGGCAGCAACTAATGAAAAACTGTTTTTT.

This clone was seen only once. The genes are TRBV18 and TRBJ1-1, with 7 positions matching TRBD1. In germline, CDR1 is KGHSH, CDR2 LQKENI. With V trimmed by 9 bases and J by 5 bases, 15 bases remained unmatched. CDR3 length: 15 residues. This CDR3 reads CASSTQGRLGTEAFF. CDR3 nucleotide sequence: TGTGCCAGTAGCACACAGGGGCGTCTGGGGACTGAAGCTTTCTTT. The variable domain in full, completed from reference TRBV18 and TRBJ1-1, reads NAGVMQNPRHLVRRRGQEARLRCSPMKGHSHVYWYRQLPEEGLKFMVYLQKENIIDESGMPKERFSAEFPKEGPSILRIQQVVRGDSAAYFCASSTQGRLGTEAFFGQGTRLTVV.

The V and J genes are TRBV5-1 and TRBJ2-7; 7 nucleotides match TRBD1. The CDR3 is made up of 14 amino acids. CDR1 and CDR2 from the germline V gene are SGHRS and YFSETQ. The V gene end was trimmed by 5 bases and the J gene end by 3 bases; junction bases not matched to a gene: 8. CDR3 residues: CASSTGDSHYEQYF. The CDR3 DNA is TGCGCCAGCAGTACAGGGGACAGTCACTACGAGCAGTACTTC.

This clone showed up just a few times. V and J are TRBV5-4 and TRBJ1-1, with D possibly TRBD1 on 6 matching bases. The V gene's germline CDR1 is SGHNT and CDR2 YYREEE (reference sequence). The V gene lost 1 base and the J gene lost 1 base, with 8 bases spanning the gap. This CDR3 has 14 amino acids. The CDR3 coding sequence is TGTGCCAGCAGCTTGCGACAGGAGAACACTGAAGCTTTCTTT. Encoded protein: CASSLRQENTEAFF.

This clone was counted only a few times. CDR3 in amino acids: CASSKRTGTDTQYF. The CDR3 region has the DNA TGTGCCAGCAGCAAGAGGACAGGGACAGATACGCAGTATTTT. The chain joins TRBV7-8 to TRBJ2-3; 8 bases align to TRBD1. The CDR3 is 14 amino acids. Germline V gene lookup returns CDR1 SGHVS and CDR2 FQNEAQ. V shed 5 bases, J shed 3 bases, and the junction held 4 bases outside the gene matches.

This clone was recorded a few times. The chain couples TRBV7-8 to TRBJ1-5; D is possibly TRBD1 (5 bases). From germline, CDR1 is SGHVS and CDR2 FQNEAQ. V lost 6 bases to trimming and J lost 6 bases, with 15 bases between them. This CDR3 region has 14 residues. CDR3 in amino acids: CASSPKGEAQPQHF. As DNA, the CDR3 is TGTGCCAGCAGTCCTAAAGGGGAGGCTCAGCCCCAGCATTTT.

The V and J genes are TRBV3-1 (or the pseudogene TRBV3-2) and TRBJ1-2, with D tentatively TRBD1 (5 bases). The CDR3 loop spans 16 amino acids. Germline V gives CDR1 LGHDT, CDR2 YNNKEL (reference sequence). Between the trimmed V and J ends, which lost 1 base and 1 base, there was a span of 13 bases. DNA of the CDR3: TGTGCCAGCAGCCAAGCGGGCCTCCAGGGTAACTATGGCTACACCTTC. This encodes CASSQAGLQGNYGYTF.

The chain is built from TRBV6-5 and TRBJ2-1; 7 positions match TRBD1. This CDR3 has 15 residues. Germline V gives CDR1 MNHEY, CDR2 SVGAGI. The trim removed 7 bases at V and 6 bases at J, leaving 12 bases unmatched. In DNA form, the CDR3 reads TGTGCCAGCACCGGGACAGTCTCCCGCTCCAATGAGCAGTTCTTC. It is translated as CASTGTVSRSNEQFF.

The V gene is TRBV5-6, the J gene TRBJ1-2; 9 bases align to TRBD1. The CDR3 has 13 residues. Germline CDR1 is SGHDT and CDR2 is YYEEEE. With V trimmed by 4 bases and J by 4 bases, 2 bases remained unmatched. CDR3 DNA: TGTGCCAGCAGCCTACAGGGGGCCTATGGCTACACCTTC. It translates to CASSLQGAYGYTF.